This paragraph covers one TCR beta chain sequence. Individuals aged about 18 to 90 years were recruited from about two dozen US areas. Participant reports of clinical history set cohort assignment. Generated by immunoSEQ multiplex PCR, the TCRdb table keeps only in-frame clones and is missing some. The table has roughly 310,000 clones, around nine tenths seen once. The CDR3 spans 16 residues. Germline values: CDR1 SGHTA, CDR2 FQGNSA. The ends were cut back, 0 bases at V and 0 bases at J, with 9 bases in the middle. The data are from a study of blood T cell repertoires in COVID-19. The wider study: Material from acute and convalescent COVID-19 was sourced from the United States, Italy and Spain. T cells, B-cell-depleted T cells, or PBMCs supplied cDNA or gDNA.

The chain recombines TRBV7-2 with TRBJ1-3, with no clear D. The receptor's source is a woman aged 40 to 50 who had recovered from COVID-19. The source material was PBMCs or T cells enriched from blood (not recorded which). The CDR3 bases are TGTGCCAGCAGCTTAGCTCCGCTATCCTCTGGAAACACCATATATTTT. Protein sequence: CASSLAPLSSGNTIYF.